The rows below give T cell receptor beta chains drawn from one sample of a study of CD8 T cells in ankylosing spondylitis. MiXCR, run by TCRdb on the 5' RACE reads, gives a single entry per CDR3 protein. This table holds 200,000 to 250,000 distinct CDR3 sequences, 10% to 13% found once. The sequencing sample was made of blood, either unsorted or a sorted T cell fraction (not recorded which). The receptors shown here come from a male donor with ankylosing spondylitis or in good health (not recorded which). The CDR3 runs from the conserved cysteine through the conserved F or W. The D gene is left open where the match is weak. Clone size is not always given. Where it is, it says once, few, many or a class for expanded clones.

d_gene: TRBD1; j_gene: TRBJ1-2; v_gene: TRBV27; abundance: NA; CDR3nt: TGTGCCAGCAATCCTACAGACAGGGGCCCCTATGGCTACACCTTC; CDR3aa: CASNPTDRGPYGYTF
d_gene: TRBD1; j_gene: TRBJ2-1; v_gene: TRBV9; abundance: few; CDR3nt: TGTGCCAGCAGCGTAGGGTACAGGGGGACCTACAATGAGCAGTTCTTC; CDR3aa: CASSVGYRGTYNEQFF
d_gene: NA; j_gene: TRBJ2-7; v_gene: TRBV28; abundance: NA; CDR3nt: TGTGCCAGCAGTCGGTTCAGTAGCTCCTACGAGCAGTACTTC; CDR3aa: CASSRFSSSYEQYF
d_gene: TRBD2; j_gene: TRBJ2-2; v_gene: TRBV3-1; abundance: few; CDR3nt: TGTGCCAGCAGCCTATTCGGGGGGACGAACACCGGGGAGCTGTTTTTT; CDR3aa: CASSLFGGTNTGELFF
d_gene: NA; j_gene: TRBJ1-1; v_gene: TRBV3-1; abundance: NA; CDR3nt: TGTGCCAGCAGCTTCCCAGCGACAGGACCGAACACTGAAGCTTTCTTT; CDR3aa: CASSFPATGPNTEAFF
d_gene: NA; j_gene: TRBJ1-6; v_gene: TRBV7-2; abundance: many; CDR3nt: TGTGCCAGCAGCCCACAGGGAATAGGTTCACCCCTCCACTTT; CDR3aa: CASSPQGIGSPLHF
d_gene: NA; j_gene: TRBJ2-3; v_gene: TRBV12-3/TRBV12-4; abundance: many; CDR3nt: TGTGCCAGCACCCTCACCCGCGGGGCGAGAGATACGCAGTATTTT; CDR3aa: CASTLTRGARDTQYF
d_gene: TRBD2; j_gene: TRBJ2-3; v_gene: TRBV24-1; abundance: many; CDR3nt: TGTGCCACCAGTGATTTGCTTCGCGGGGGGGTGGAAGATACGCAGTATTTT; CDR3aa: CATSDLLRGGVEDTQYF
d_gene: NA; j_gene: TRBJ2-1; v_gene: TRBV20-1; abundance: many; CDR3nt: TGCAGTGCTAGACCTTCTGGGACCTCCTACAATGAGCAGTTCTTC; CDR3aa: CSARPSGTSYNEQFF
d_gene: TRBD2; j_gene: TRBJ2-7; v_gene: TRBV6-1; abundance: many; CDR3nt: TGTGCCAGCAGACTAGCGAGAGGCTACGAGCAGTACTTC; CDR3aa: CASRLARGYEQYF
d_gene: NA; j_gene: TRBJ2-6; v_gene: TRBV5-1; abundance: many; CDR3nt: TGCGCCAGCAGCTTGTCTCAGACAGTCCCAAACGTCCTGACTTTC; CDR3aa: CASSLSQTVPNVLTF
d_gene: TRBD1; j_gene: TRBJ2-5; v_gene: TRBV7-2; abundance: many; CDR3nt: TGTGCCAGCAGCTTATGGACAGGACAAGAGACCCAGTACTTC; CDR3aa: CASSLWTGQETQYF
d_gene: TRBD2; j_gene: TRBJ2-3; v_gene: TRBV11-2; abundance: many; CDR3nt: TGTGCCAGCAGCTTAACTAGCGCAGCGCGCACAGATACGCAGTATTTT; CDR3aa: CASSLTSAARTDTQYF
d_gene: NA; j_gene: TRBJ2-2; v_gene: TRBV12-3/TRBV12-4; abundance: NA; CDR3nt: TGTACCAACAGTCTTCGGCCAGGGGGGAACACCGGGGAGCTGTTTTTC; CDR3aa: CTNSLRPGGNTGELFF
d_gene: NA; j_gene: TRBJ1-1; v_gene: TRBV10-3; abundance: many; CDR3nt: TGTGCCATCAGTGACAGGAGTGCGATGAACACTGAAGCTTTCTTT; CDR3aa: CAISDRSAMNTEAFF
d_gene: NA; j_gene: TRBJ2-3; v_gene: TRBV15; abundance: many; CDR3nt: TGTGCCACCAGCACCGGGACAACGAGGGGCACAGATACGCAGTATTTT; CDR3aa: CATSTGTTRGTDTQYF
d_gene: NA; j_gene: TRBJ2-1; v_gene: TRBV5-1; abundance: many; CDR3nt: TGCGCCAGCAGCTTGGAAGGGAGTGAGCAGTTCTTC; CDR3aa: CASSLEGSEQFF
d_gene: NA; j_gene: TRBJ2-3; v_gene: TRBV7-8; abundance: many; CDR3nt: TGTGCCAGCAGCTTACGGGGGGCCCTCACAGATACGCAGTATTTT; CDR3aa: CASSLRGALTDTQYF
d_gene: NA; j_gene: TRBJ2-7; v_gene: TRBV7-7; abundance: few; CDR3nt: TGTGCTAGCAGCTCCGACGGCTACGAGCAGTACTTC; CDR3aa: CASSSDGYEQYF
d_gene: TRBD1; j_gene: TRBJ1-1; v_gene: TRBV10-2; abundance: NA; CDR3nt: TGCGCCAGCAGTGAGCAGGCAGGGGGAGGCACTGAAGCTTTCTTT; CDR3aa: CASSEQAGGGTEAFF
d_gene: NA; j_gene: TRBJ2-3; v_gene: TRBV20-1; abundance: few; CDR3nt: TGCAGTGCTAGAGGACAGCTGAACACAGATACGCAGTATTTT; CDR3aa: CSARGQLNTDTQYF
d_gene: NA; j_gene: TRBJ1-1; v_gene: TRBV24-1; abundance: many; CDR3nt: TGTGCCACCAGTGGCCCAGACGTCCATGAAGCTTTCTTT; CDR3aa: CATSGPDVHEAFF
d_gene: TRBD2; j_gene: TRBJ2-1; v_gene: TRBV12-3/TRBV12-4; abundance: many; CDR3nt: TGTGCCAGCAGTGATGAACTAGCGGCGCAGTTCTTC; CDR3aa: CASSDELAAQFF
d_gene: NA; j_gene: TRBJ1-1; v_gene: TRBV2; abundance: few; CDR3nt: TGTGCCAGCAACGCCAGGGGAGACACTGAAGCTTTCTTT; CDR3aa: CASNARGDTEAFF
d_gene: TRBD1; j_gene: TRBJ2-2; v_gene: TRBV5-1; abundance: many; CDR3nt: TGCGCCAGCAGCCTAGGACAGGCCACCGGGGAGCTGTTTTTT; CDR3aa: CASSLGQATGELFF
d_gene: TRBD2; j_gene: TRBJ2-7; v_gene: TRBV12-3/TRBV12-4; abundance: few; CDR3nt: TGTGCCAGCAGTTTGGGGGGGGTCCCGGGATACGAGCAGTACTTC; CDR3aa: CASSLGGVPGYEQYF
d_gene: NA; j_gene: TRBJ1-2; v_gene: TRBV11-2; abundance: many; CDR3nt: TGTGCCAGCAGCTTAAAGGGGCTGGGCTACACCTTC; CDR3aa: CASSLKGLGYTF
d_gene: TRBD1; j_gene: TRBJ1-3; v_gene: TRBV20-1; abundance: many; CDR3nt: TGCAGTGCTGGACAGGGATTATCTGGAAACACCATATATTTT; CDR3aa: CSAGQGLSGNTIYF
d_gene: NA; j_gene: TRBJ2-3; v_gene: TRBV5-1; abundance: NA; CDR3nt: TGCGCCAGCAGCTTGGAGCTACCGGGCTGCGCAGATACACAGTATTTT; CDR3aa: CASSLELPGCADTQYF
d_gene: TRBD1; j_gene: TRBJ2-1; v_gene: TRBV11-2; abundance: many; CDR3nt: TGTGCCAGCAGCTTACTCGGACAGGGAAGGGCAAGCTCCTACAATGAGCAGTTCTTC; CDR3aa: CASSLLGQGRASSYNEQFF
d_gene: NA; j_gene: TRBJ1-2; v_gene: TRBV7-2; abundance: many; CDR3nt: TGTGCCAGCAGCTTAGAGTGGGGAGAGTGGGGCTACACCTTC; CDR3aa: CASSLEWGEWGYTF
d_gene: TRBD1; j_gene: TRBJ1-4; v_gene: TRBV7-9; abundance: many; CDR3nt: TGTGCCAGCAGCCCTGGTCCGACAGGGGGTTATGAAAAACTGTTTTTT; CDR3aa: CASSPGPTGGYEKLFF
d_gene: TRBD2; j_gene: TRBJ2-3; v_gene: TRBV7-2; abundance: many; CDR3nt: TGTGCCAGCAGCCTGGGGGGGGTAAGAACAGATACGCAGTATTTT; CDR3aa: CASSLGGVRTDTQYF
d_gene: TRBD1; j_gene: TRBJ1-5; v_gene: TRBV28; abundance: NA; CDR3nt: TGTGCCACCAGACAGGGCAAGGAGCCCCAGCATTTT; CDR3aa: CATRQGKEPQHF
d_gene: NA; j_gene: TRBJ2-1; v_gene: TRBV3-1; abundance: NA; CDR3nt: TGTGCCAGCAGCCAGGCCACATCGGGACCCCCTCTCGGTGAGCAGTTCTTC; CDR3aa: CASSQATSGPPLGEQFF
d_gene: TRBD2; j_gene: TRBJ2-1; v_gene: TRBV5-1; abundance: few; CDR3nt: TGCGCCAGCAGAGGCGGGGGGGATAATGAGCAGTTCTTC; CDR3aa: CASRGGGDNEQFF
d_gene: TRBD1; j_gene: TRBJ1-2; v_gene: TRBV7-9; abundance: many; CDR3nt: TGTGCCAGCAGCACTGACAGGGGCTATGGCTACACCTTC; CDR3aa: CASSTDRGYGYTF
d_gene: NA; j_gene: TRBJ2-3; v_gene: TRBV7-9; abundance: many; CDR3nt: TGTGCCAGCAGCCGTTCGTCAGATACGCAGTATTTT; CDR3aa: CASSRSSDTQYF
d_gene: NA; j_gene: TRBJ1-3; v_gene: TRBV20-1; abundance: few; CDR3nt: TGCAGTGCGCGGGACTTCCTTTCTGGAAACACCATATATTTT; CDR3aa: CSARDFLSGNTIYF
d_gene: TRBD2; j_gene: TRBJ2-3; v_gene: TRBV11-2; abundance: many; CDR3nt: TGTGCCAGCAGCTTAAACCCGGCTAGCGGGGGGGCGACAGATACGCAGTATTTT; CDR3aa: CASSLNPASGGATDTQYF
d_gene: NA; j_gene: TRBJ2-2; v_gene: TRBV20-1; abundance: many; CDR3nt: TGCAGTGCTAGAGATGGGGCGGTCGCGGGGAACACCGGGGAGCTGTTTTTT; CDR3aa: CSARDGAVAGNTGELFF
d_gene: NA; j_gene: TRBJ2-1; v_gene: TRBV5-1; abundance: many; CDR3nt: TGCGCCAGCAGCTTCAGTGAAACCTACAATGAGCAGTTCTTC; CDR3aa: CASSFSETYNEQFF
d_gene: TRBD2; j_gene: TRBJ2-3; v_gene: TRBV20-1; abundance: NA; CDR3nt: TGCAGTGCTAGCGGGGGGGCAGATACGCAGTATTTT; CDR3aa: CSASGGADTQYF
d_gene: NA; j_gene: TRBJ2-2; v_gene: TRBV5-1; abundance: many; CDR3nt: TGCGCCAGCAGCCCGGACCGGACAGCGAACACCGGGGAGCTGTTTTTT; CDR3aa: CASSPDRTANTGELFF
d_gene: NA; j_gene: TRBJ1-1; v_gene: TRBV12-3/TRBV12-4; abundance: many; CDR3nt: TGTGCCAGCAGCAAACCTGGCGAGAACACTGAAGCTTTCTTT; CDR3aa: CASSKPGENTEAFF
d_gene: TRBD1; j_gene: TRBJ1-1; v_gene: TRBV7-6; abundance: many; CDR3nt: TGTGCCAGCAGCGCCTACAGGGGGAACACTGAAGCTTTCTTT; CDR3aa: CASSAYRGNTEAFF
d_gene: NA; j_gene: TRBJ1-2; v_gene: TRBV12-3/TRBV12-4; abundance: many; CDR3nt: TGTGCCAGCAGCCCCCCTGGACATAGTAACTATGGCTACACCTTC; CDR3aa: CASSPPGHSNYGYTF
d_gene: NA; j_gene: TRBJ2-1; v_gene: TRBV20-1; abundance: many; CDR3nt: TGCAGTGCTAGGAATCCTAGCCCGAGAAATGAGCAGTTCTTC; CDR3aa: CSARNPSPRNEQFF
d_gene: NA; j_gene: TRBJ1-1; v_gene: TRBV6-5; abundance: many; CDR3nt: TGTGCCAGCAGTTACTCGTACAACAGATACATGCACACTGAAGCTTTCTTT; CDR3aa: CASSYSYNRYMHTEAFF
d_gene: TRBD1; j_gene: TRBJ2-1; v_gene: TRBV30; abundance: once; CDR3nt: TGTGCCTGGAGCGGCCCGGGACAGGGGCCCTACAATGAGCAGTTCTTC; CDR3aa: CAWSGPGQGPYNEQFF
d_gene: NA; j_gene: TRBJ2-7; v_gene: TRBV7-9; abundance: many; CDR3nt: TGTGCCAGCAGCCTTGATGTTTACGAGCAGTACTTC; CDR3aa: CASSLDVYEQYF
d_gene: NA; j_gene: TRBJ1-2; v_gene: TRBV6-4; abundance: few; CDR3nt: TGTGCCAGCAGTGAGGGGCAGAACAACTATGGCTACACCTTC; CDR3aa: CASSEGQNNYGYTF
d_gene: TRBD1; j_gene: TRBJ2-4; v_gene: TRBV7-2; abundance: many; CDR3nt: TGTGCCAGCAGCGCAGGGACAGGCCGAGCCAAAAACATTCAGTACTTC; CDR3aa: CASSAGTGRAKNIQYF
d_gene: TRBD2; j_gene: TRBJ2-7; v_gene: TRBV28; abundance: NA; CDR3nt: TGTGCCAGCATTACGAGCGGGGCGTTCTCCTACGAGCAGTACTTC; CDR3aa: CASITSGAFSYEQYF
d_gene: TRBD1; j_gene: TRBJ2-7; v_gene: TRBV7-2; abundance: many; CDR3nt: TGTGCCAGCAGCTTCTGGACAGGGCCCGAGCAGTACTTC; CDR3aa: CASSFWTGPEQYF
d_gene: NA; j_gene: TRBJ2-3; v_gene: TRBV18; abundance: few; CDR3nt: TGTGCCAGCTCACCGAATCAGGGGATGGATACGCAGTATTTT; CDR3aa: CASSPNQGMDTQYF
d_gene: NA; j_gene: TRBJ1-5; v_gene: TRBV24-1; abundance: many; CDR3nt: TGTGCCACGGCTGGATATAGCAATCAGCCCCAGCATTTT; CDR3aa: CATAGYSNQPQHF
d_gene: TRBD2; j_gene: TRBJ2-3; v_gene: TRBV20-1; abundance: few; CDR3nt: TGCAGTGCTAGAGATCGAACTAGCGGGGCAGATACGCAGTATTTT; CDR3aa: CSARDRTSGADTQYF
d_gene: NA; j_gene: TRBJ2-3; v_gene: TRBV7-9; abundance: few; CDR3nt: TGTGCCAGCAGCATGAGACCTGATACGCAGTATTTT; CDR3aa: CASSMRPDTQYF